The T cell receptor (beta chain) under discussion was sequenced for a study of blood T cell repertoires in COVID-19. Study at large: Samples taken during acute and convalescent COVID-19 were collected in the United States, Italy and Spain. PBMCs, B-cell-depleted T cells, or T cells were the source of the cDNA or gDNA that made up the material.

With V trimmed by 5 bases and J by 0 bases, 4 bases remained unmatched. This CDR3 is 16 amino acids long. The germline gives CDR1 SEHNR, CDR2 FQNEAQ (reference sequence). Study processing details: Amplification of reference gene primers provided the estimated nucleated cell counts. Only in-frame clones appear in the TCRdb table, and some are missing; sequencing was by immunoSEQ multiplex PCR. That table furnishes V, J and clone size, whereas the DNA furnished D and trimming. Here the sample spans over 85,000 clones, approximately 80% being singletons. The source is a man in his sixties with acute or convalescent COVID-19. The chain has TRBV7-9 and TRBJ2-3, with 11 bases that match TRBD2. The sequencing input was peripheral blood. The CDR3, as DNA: TGTGCCAGCAGCCCAGGGACTAGCGGTAGCACAGATACGCAGTATTTT. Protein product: CASSPGTSGSTDTQYF.